The following is a TCR beta chain sequence with its context. Its matching antigen is unknown. This record comes from a study of somatic mutations in cytotoxic T cells in rheumatoid arthritis. Study-level background: Collection of patient blood (around 33 ml EDTA) took place right after diagnosis, before any treatment. Whole-study results and caveats: Of more than 60 patients, under 10 had a largest CD8+ clone that exceeded 20% of CD8+ cells. Statistically, CD8+ T-cell clonality was not significantly distinct between individuals with rheumatoid arthritis and age-matched healthy controls.

Sequenced by immunoSEQ multiplex PCR; TCRdb stores in-frame clones only, minus some. The sample consists of around 15,000 clones, about 68% of them appearing once. Purity of the CD4+ and CD8+ cells, isolated by positive magnetic bead selection, was checked by flow cytometry. CDR1 is SGDLS, CDR2 YYNGEE, per germline. V lost 0 bases, J lost 1 base, and 2 bases stayed unmatched. There are 16 residues in the CDR3. The chain links TRBV9 to TRBJ2-3; 10 bases fit TRBD2. This TCR came from an adult with rheumatoid arthritis. The specimen was CD8+ T cells sorted from blood. CDR3 amino acids: CASSVAGLAGTDTQYF. The DNA for the CDR3 is TGTGCCAGCAGCGTAGCCGGACTAGCGGGCACAGATACGCAGTATTTT.